These 9 T cell receptor beta chains were sequenced from one sample in a study of shared clonotypes between healthy human individuals. Here immunoSEQ multiplex PCR was the method, and the copy in TCRdb shows in-frame clones only, minus some. In the table there are 700,000 to 950,000 clones, about 96% of which are singletons. As defined, naive CD8 cells were CD45RO-negative and positively selected for CCR7, with terminally differentiated effector memory CD45RA+ cells excluded. The sequenced sample consisted of naive CD8+ T cells sorted from blood. Every receptor here comes from a man aged 25-45 years in good health.

The table lists this clone with a count of one. V usage is TRBV27 and J usage is TRBJ2-4; unclear D gene. This CDR3 contains 15 residues. Trimming took off 2 bases at V and 1 base at J, with 9 bases between the two ends. CDR1 is MNHEY and CDR2 is SMNVEV in the germline V gene (reference sequence). This CDR3 is CASSLIPPAKNIQYF. CDR3 nucleotide sequence: TGTGCCAGCAGTTTAATACCTCCGGCCAAAAACATTCAGTACTTC.

V gene TRBV9 combines with J gene TRBJ2-2; a possible D gene is TRBD2 (6 bases). The V gene's germline CDR1 is SGDLS and CDR2 YYNGEE. V lost 3 bases and J 1 base, leaving 13 bases between the germline ends. The CDR3 is 16 residues long. The CDR3 loop reads CASSGTLGGNTGELFF. As DNA, the CDR3 is TGTGCCAGCAGCGGAACGTTGGGGGGGAACACCGGGGAGCTGTTTTTT.

CDR3 coding DNA: TGTGCCAGCAGCGTAGCCCCCTCGGACGGAGCAAATGAAGCTTTCTTT. Amino acid sequence: CASSVAPSDGANEAFF. This rearrangement joins TRBV9 to TRBJ1-1; D not certain. Deletions cut 0 bases from V and 7 bases from J, with 19 bases between. CDR3 length: 16 amino acids. CDR1 SGDLS and CDR2 YYNGEE come from the germline V gene.

The rearrangement joins TRBV18 to TRBJ1-4, with 10 bases lining up with TRBD1. The germline V gene encodes CDR1 KGHSH and CDR2 LQKENI. Trimming at V came to 1 base and at J to 6 bases, leaving 14 bases not matched to a gene. This CDR3 is built from 19 residues. The CDR3 nucleotides read TGTGCCAGCTCACCACTTCCGGGACAGGGGAGGTTTGAGGATGAAAAACTGTTTTTT. Its protein product is CASSPLPGQGRFEDEKLFF.

The chain has TRBV9 and TRBJ2-3; tentatively, D is TRBD1 or TRBD2 (5 bases each). This CDR3 spans 15 amino acids. V was trimmed by 4 bases and J by 0 bases, leaving 12 bases between them. CDR1 and CDR2 (germline): SGDLS, YYNGEE. The CDR3 DNA is TGTGCCAGCAGCAGAGGGGTAGGGAGCACAGATACGCAGTATTTT. Its protein is CASSRGVGSTDTQYF.

V is TRBV5-1 and J is TRBJ2-1; 10 bases map to TRBD2. Per the germline V gene, CDR1 is SGHRS and CDR2 is YFSETQ. V lost 0 bases and J lost 8; bases outside the gene matches: 2. This CDR3 has 14 residues. DNA of the CDR3: TGCGCCAGCAGCTTGGGTCTAGCGGGAGATGAGCAGTTCTTC. Amino acid sequence: CASSLGLAGDEQFF.

The V call is TRBV5-1, the J call TRBJ1-1; the D is unclear. This CDR3 comprises 12 residues. V was pared by 0 bases and J by 3 bases, with 3 bases between. Germline V lookup: CDR1 SGHRS, CDR2 YFSETQ. The CDR3 loop reads CASSLEYTEAFF. DNA for the CDR3: TGCGCCAGCAGCTTGGAGTACACTGAAGCTTTCTTT.

The rearrangement uses TRBV29-1 and TRBJ1-1; the match to TRBD1 covers 9 bases. CDR1 is SQVTM and CDR2 is ANQGSEA in the germline V gene. Trimming took 6 bases from V and 5 from J; bases not matched to a gene: 10. The CDR3 consists of 14 residues. The CDR3 nucleotides read TGCAGCGTGGGACTTGACAGGGGGTGGACTGAAGCTTTCTTT. Translated, it gives CSVGLDRGWTEAFF.

The chain recombines TRBV5-6 with TRBJ2-7, with D possibly being TRBD2 (5 bases). V dropped 2 bases and J dropped 7 bases, with 16 bases sitting between them. In germline, CDR1 is SGHDT, CDR2 YYEEEE. This CDR3 region has 14 residues. CDR3 DNA: TGTGCCAGCAGCTTAGGGATCACTAGTCAGGAGCAGTACTTC. The encoded protein is CASSLGITSQEQYF.